This T cell receptor beta chain stems from a study of cytomegalovirus exposure and HLA in healthy donors (dated by TCRdb to the late 2010s). Context from the whole study: According to an earlier analysis of a few hundred of the donors, about 179 million T cells yielded over 90 million unique TCR beta sequences and less than 300 Gb of sequence data. Roughly 300 gigabases of sequencing data and roughly 90 million unique TCR sequences were included in an early release covering about 620 HLA-typed donors. Of the 300 to 500 genotyped donors, over 80% were placed in the genetic ancestry cluster associated with self-reported Caucasian donors. The study aimed to test whether cataloging public T cell receptors could reveal signatures of past pathogen exposure. The study profiled the T cell repertoires of hundreds of subjects by immunosequencing and related them to cytomegalovirus serostatus. A separate validation cohort of some 130 different subjects was used in addition to the approximately 700-subject first cohort. The study combined high-throughput TCR immunosequencing, statistical association of individual TCRs with disease status, and machine learning to predict cytomegalovirus infection status. A later analysis re-analyzed previously published TCR beta repertoires from 666 donors and added high-resolution HLA genotyping to study TCR occurrence patterns. The later analysis used no new phenotypic data to find candidate immune exposures, relying instead on TCR beta sequences and their occurrence across donors. In an earlier analysis of 587 of the donors, high-throughput TCR beta sequencing was used to judge whether each TCR beta V gene segment behaved as functional or pseudogenic. Donor age, sex, ethnicity and CMV serostatus were compiled together with the repertoire data. A later genetic analysis used genome-wide SNP genotypes for 398 of the 666 donors, treating that subset as a discovery cohort. Every discovery cohort repertoire had been produced on one sequencing platform. Both class I and class II loci were covered by HLA typing, at four-digit resolution. The number of typed donors differed by locus: about 620-640 for A, B, C, DRB1 and DQB1; 522 for DQA1; roughly 600 for DPA1; and around 470 for DPB1. Five DR-DQ haplotypes were treated as single units for association and clustering because of strong linkage in the cohort. Among around 400 genotyped donors of the cohort, an average of approximately 250,000 unique TCR beta nucleotide sequences were sequenced per donor, roughly 18% of them non-productive.

The full study reports these points: Linkage disequilibrium might explain the correlated functional status among segregating V segments, but an unknown experimental factor could not be excluded. The cohort was sequenced for TCR beta chains only, and without alpha or paired-chain data the features that could be detected were limited. A cluster of highly shared sequence variants was judged likely to be a technical artifact of the sequencing pipeline. An association between a missense DCLRE1C variant and V-gene and J-gene trimming of TCR beta chains was found in a later genetic analysis and replicated in an independent cohort. In vitro tests confirmed that a few of the cytomegalovirus-associated TCR beta chains recognize cytomegalovirus antigens. According to a later analysis, most CMV-associated TCR beta chains appeared to be HLA-restricted, and the HLA associations seemed to be driven largely by CMV exposure. In a later analysis, HLA-associated TCR beta chains showed more clonal expansion and lower generation probabilities than non-associated chains that were equally common. The classifier was reported to diagnose cytomegalovirus status with high specificity and sensitivity in both the original and validation cohorts. The study gave a list of 150 to 200 TCR beta chains associated with cytomegalovirus. In an earlier analysis of some 500 of the donors, most TCR beta V segments appeared in productive rearrangements about 90% or about 30% of the time, broadly matching IMGT annotations. When HLA alleles, especially DR and DQ, strongly co-occurred, attributing TCR associations to individual alleles was difficult. The only immune exposure information available for the cohort was CMV serostatus. Compared with the roughly 600-donor mean, donors in an Asian-associated ancestry cluster had fewer N-insertions in productive TCRs, according to a later genetic analysis. Sequencing depth was assumed to be roughly uniform across donors in the presence/absence analyses, though that assumption may not hold. Some 16 rarely observed V segments, including chromosome 9 orphons, were excluded from the earlier analysis of approximately 600 of the donors because counts were too low. A further reported finding was that TCR beta sequences accurately predicted the HLA-A and HLA-B alleles for most subjects in the first cohort. A later analysis found that TCR association rates varied across HLA loci, with DRB1 alleles showing the most associated TCRs and HLA-C alleles the fewest. Some IMGT-functional V segments, including TRBV6-2 and TRBV6-3, could not be distinguished by the 87-base-pair reads and were therefore excluded. Across donors, most TCR sequences were observed very rarely, whereas some public TCRs were present in many individuals. Because HLA typing was unavailable for some donors at each locus, only the typed subset was used in association tests. In a later analysis, several top co-occurrence clusters were reported to appear linked to parvovirus B19, influenza, CMV and Epstein-Barr virus. In a later analysis, some 18,000 TCR beta sequences were associated with specific HLA alleles at a false discovery rate of 0.05. The authors suggested that the approach could potentially be extended to other disease states and immunological phenotypes.

CDR1 and CDR2 were assigned from the germline V gene as SGDLS and YYNGEE. After removal of 7 bases from V and 10 bases from J, the junction retains 18 bases not matched to a gene. The cysteine opens and the phenylalanine closes a CDR3 of 16 amino acids. Of all the DNA, just the CDR3 is kept, 48 bases in frame from base 1. With regard to this clone: Its cognate antigen has yet to be identified. The record has no base qualities; no much larger clone is one base away.

The cohort was made up of roughly 670 healthy bone marrow donors. Cohort members were all nominally healthy when sampled, although unrecorded immune exposures were likely present. The donor tested CMV seronegative, placing the donor among the approximately 360 seronegative members of the cohort. A peripheral blood sample was provided by each donor, and peripheral blood mononuclear cells were used for TCR beta sequencing. Genomic DNA was extracted from the blood cell samples with the Qiagen DNeasy Blood Extraction Kit. Libraries were prepared through the immunoSEQ multiplex PCR assay. For the multiplex PCR, a mixture combining 60 forward primers for TCR Vbeta segments and 13 reverse primers for TCR Jbeta segments was used. Amplification of the CDR3 region of rearranged TCR beta genes was performed with a multiplex PCR assay on genomic DNA. On the Illumina HiSeq System, the amplified TCR beta libraries were sequenced as 87-base-pair reads. On the authors' methods: A later analysis tallied around 87 million unique TCR beta chains across the approximately 670 repertoires, and about 10 million of those chains were shared by two or more donors. Raw reads were error-corrected and collapsed into unique sequences with a nearest-neighbor algorithm that merged closely related sequences to remove PCR and sequencing errors. CDR3 sequences were aligned to IMGT reference sequences to assign V, D and J gene segments. Each retained sequence needed at least a six-nucleotide match to both a V gene segment and a J gene segment. A rearrangement counted as productive if the CDR3 had no stop codons and remained in frame with V and J, and every other rearrangement counted as non-productive. Following IMGT convention, CDR3 was defined as the stretch from the second conserved V-encoded cysteine to the conserved J-encoded phenylalanine. In an earlier analysis of around 540 of the donors, sequences lacking an unambiguous match to a single V gene segment were excluded. An earlier analysis of several hundred of the donors called V segments functional above 56.7% productive rearrangements and segregating when the between-donor standard deviation exceeded 5%. A statistical classification framework was built to diagnose cytomegalovirus status from the catalog of TCR beta chain sequences. In a later analysis, TCR nucleotide sequences were compared against IMGT/GENE-DB human TR gene sequences so that V and J genes could be assigned. The TCRdist pipeline was used in a later analysis to assign CDR3 sequences and most-parsimonious VDJ recombination scenarios. In a later analysis, each TCR beta chain was defined by its CDR3 amino acid sequence together with its V-gene family, and reads lacking a unique V-gene family were excluded. A later analysis removed 600 or so highly shared, low-generation-probability nucleotide sequences to deal with suspected cross-contamination and a sequencing artifact. A later analysis calculated a clonal expansion index for each public chain from normalized within-repertoire ranks of inferred template counts. In a later analysis, generation probabilities were computed using a VDJ recombination model fitted to out-of-frame rearrangements, and the results were checked against IGoR. In a later analysis, hypergeometric tests were used to score TCR-TCR, TCR-HLA and TCR-CMV co-occurrence, with a repertoire-size bias correction applied to TCR pairs. A later analysis estimated false discovery rates by permuting HLA or CMV assignments 20 times. In a later analysis, co-occurring TCRs were grouped using DBSCAN, with TCRdist sequence similarity added in when clustering inside HLA-allele-positive subsets. Repertoires with fewer than 30,000 or more than 120,000 public chains, plus five repertoires with anomalous nucleotide sharing, were excluded from co-occurrence clustering. What TCRdb holds here is the immuneACCESS table cut down to in-frame rearrangements. Part of the clones is not present; checked against another copy, under half of the missing clones reflect an unresolved V gene, and the others are unexplained. V and J calls and clone size are copied from that table; D and trimming were computed from the DNA. Here the sample has under 200,000 clones; 81% occur a single time. The ten most abundant clones make up less than 2% of the sample.

Specimen: PBMCs. The V gene is TRBV9 and the J gene is TRBJ1-1; 11 nucleotides in the junction match TRBD1. This sequence was found in a woman aged 18-30 years in good health and CMV-seronegative. The nucleotides are TGTGCCAGCTCACGAGTCTCAGGACAGGGGGCAAGGGGAGCTTTCTTT. Its protein reads: CASSRVSGQGARGAFF.